Listed here is a single T cell receptor beta chain. Its antigen is currently unknown. The CDR3 has 16 residues. V shed 1 base and J 6 bases; nucleotides not matched to a gene: 6. Germline V gene sequence: CDR1 LGHNA, CDR2 YSLEER. This entry belongs to a study of blood T cells in healthy people across ages. Findings and limits, study-wide: There were more naive CD4+ cells and higher diversity in long-lived donors than in aged donors.

With a J-beta primer mix and a sample-barcoded 5' primer, a second PCR ran roughly 6 to 12 cycles. TCRdb itself ran the 5' RACE reads through MiXCR, one entry per CDR3 protein. Of over a million distinct CDR3 sequences listed, about 45% are singletons. Each donor's blood draw was 7.5 to 10 milliliters of peripheral blood. The chain joins TRBV4-3 to TRBJ2-1; 10 bases align to TRBD2. Sequencing was performed on blood. This receptor was identified in a woman between 18 and 29 years old in good health. This chain's CDR3 is CASSQGPSGGVNEQFF. As DNA, the CDR3 is TGCGCCAGCAGCCAAGGACCTAGCGGGGGTGTCAATGAGCAGTTCTTC.